A selection of T cell receptor beta chains follows, all from one sample in a study of cytomegalovirus exposure and HLA in healthy donors. Sequenced by immunoSEQ multiplex PCR; TCRdb stores in-frame clones only, minus some. This sample carries 110,000 or so clones, more than 9.5% of them seen once, and the ten largest clones take 16%. The sample was PBMCs. Receptors originate from a man in his forties or fifties in good health and CMV-seropositive. CDR3s include the opening cysteine and the closing phenylalanine or tryptophan.

V gene	J gene	CDR3 protein
TRBV29-1	TRBJ1-1	CSARDRGGGTEAFF
TRBV10-1	TRBJ2-5	CASSESPGQGRETQYF
TRBV5-8	TRBJ2-6	CASTRDRTVGANVLTF
TRBV6-1	TRBJ1-3	CASSEVRGTGNTIYF
TRBV7-6	TRBJ2-1	CASSFGLAGVNEQFF
TRBV4-1	TRBJ2-1	CASSQAPLAGAYEQFF
TRBV9	TRBJ2-5	CASSVSGTGGTQYF
TRBV7-2	TRBJ2-1	CASSLLAGAYNEQFF
TRBV7-2	TRBJ2-5	CASSLVGSSPQETQYF
TRBV9	TRBJ2-1	CASSVGASGSLDEQFF
TRBV2	TRBJ1-5	CASSVQGGSNQPQHF
TRBV7-9	TRBJ1-4	CASSSQGATNEKLFF
TRBV7-9	TRBJ2-1	CASSLGRITGGRAGNEQFF
TRBV5-1	TRBJ2-5	CASSSSGRAEGTQYF
TRBV19	TRBJ1-1	CASSIAAGGNTEAFF
TRBV27	TRBJ1-5	CASSEQGLSNQPQHF
TRBV6-5	TRBJ1-1	CASSYSLNTEAFF
TRBV5-1	TRBJ2-7	CASRVGLAGYYEQYF
TRBV25-1	TRBJ1-2	CASSEPGIGYTF
TRBV4-3	TRBJ2-2	CASSQSSGFGELFF
TRBV21-1	TRBJ1-5	CASSPGGPRAVF
TRBV27	TRBJ2-2	CASSPFTGTGELFF
TRBV5-4	TRBJ1-1	CASSLPTGVMNTEAFF
TRBV6-5	TRBJ1-2	CASSSWDRGDYGYTF
TRBV25-1	TRBJ1-4	CASRLSGTGVEKLFF